The T cell receptor (beta chain) described here comes from a study of T cells after yellow fever vaccination. Study outcomes and limitations: Clones that expanded after primary vaccination mostly reappeared after the booster (roughly 96% CD4, around 87% CD8).

There are many counts of this clonotype. Antigen: not known. TCRdb redid the calling of the 5' RACE reads with MiXCR, one entry per CDR3 protein. The repertoire holds approximately 110,000 distinct CDR3 sequences, with around 8.6% as singletons. The length of the CDR3 is 14 residues. The V gene's germline CDR1 is SGHAT and CDR2 FQNNGV. The ends were cut back, 2 bases at V and 2 bases at J, with 9 bases in the middle. This specimen consisted of CD8+ T cells sorted from PBMCs, obtained 45 days after the yellow fever booster vaccination. The chain links TRBV11-2 to TRBJ2-5; D is possibly TRBD1 or TRBD2 (5 bases each). The sequence derives from a young man who received the YFV17D yellow fever vaccine. The chain's CDR3 is CASSLFWGQETQYF. The CDR3, as DNA: TGTGCCAGCAGCTTATTTTGGGGGCAAGAGACCCAGTACTTC.